This T cell receptor beta chain came from a study of human T cells and chemical hapten exposure. About the research overall: 2% DPC applied to a 2 cm by 2 cm arm area sensitized donors. Small pooled library volume differences mainly caused per-sample TCR yield variation.

A single count supports this clonotype. MiXCR, applied by TCRdb to the RACE reads, yields one record per CDR3 protein. The sample carries under 200,000 distinct CDR3 sequences, 25% to 30% recorded once. This CDR3 is 12 amino acids long. After removal of 5 bases from V and 6 bases from J, the junction contained 4 bases not matched to a gene. Germline CDR1 reads SGHTA; CDR2 reads FQGNSA. The time point: patch test 3, about 24 weeks after DPC sensitization. Treatment described: therapeutic diphenylcyclopropenone sensitization with weekly scalp DPC. The specimen was whole blood, collected in connection with sensitization to the hapten diphenylcyclopropenone (DPC). V is TRBV7-2 and J is TRBJ2-7; 7 bases map to TRBD1. The clonotype comes from a woman under 30 with alopecia areata. Some clones in this sample may be carry-over from other donors' samples. CDR3 protein: CASSDRASEQYF. The CDR3 DNA follows: TGTGCCAGCAGCGACAGGGCAAGCGAGCAGTACTTC. Together with reference TRBV7-2 and TRBJ2-7, the CDR3 gives the full variable domain: GAGVSQSPSNKVTEKGKDVELRCDPISGHTALYWYRQSLGQGLEFLIYFQGNSAPDKSGLPSDRFSAERTGGSVSTLTIQRTQQEDSAVYLCASSDRASEQYFGPGTRLTVT.